One and the same sample provided the 22 T cell receptor beta chains below, sequenced in a study of blood T cell repertoires in COVID-19. This table comes from immunoSEQ multiplex PCR, and its TCRdb copy is limited to in-frame clones, with some not included. The sample carries about 160,000 clones, approximately 77% recorded once. Sequencing used PBMCs or T cells enriched from blood (not recorded which). These TCRs come from a man in his sixties who had recovered from COVID-19.

As concerns this clone: Other nucleotide sequences in the sample specify the same CDR3. The rearrangement links TRBV4-2 to TRBJ1-1; D remains ambiguous. Germline loops: CDR1 LGHNA, CDR2 YNFKEQ. The germline V and J ends were trimmed by 0 bases and 1 base, with 6 bases remaining between them. This CDR3 is built from 14 residues. The CDR3 is CASSQDTKNTEAFF. In nucleotides, the CDR3 is TGTGCCAGCAGCCAAGATACAAAGAACACTGAAGCTTTCTTT.

The V call is TRBV18, the J call TRBJ2-1, with 8 bases that match TRBD2. V was clipped by 7 bases and J by 8 bases; unmatched bases: 10. CDR3 length: 14 residues. Germline V lookup: CDR1 KGHSH, CDR2 LQKENI. CDR3 sequence: CASLPSGGADEQFF. The DNA for the CDR3 is TGTGCCAGCTTGCCATCCGGGGGGGCAGATGAGCAGTTCTTC.

This clone was observed a few times. The rearrangement links TRBV28 to TRBJ1-2; possibly TRBD1 for D (5 bases). The CDR3 loop spans 15 amino acids. Trimming shortened V by 4 bases and J by 4 bases, and 16 bases separated the two germline ends. Germline loops: CDR1 MDHEN, CDR2 SYDVKM. CDR3 bases: TGTGCCAGCAGTTCCCAGGAGGGACTTCGCTATGGCTACACCTTC. This gives the protein CASSSQEGLRYGYTF.

Here the CDR3 reads CASSRTSGTASDEQFF. The CDR3 nucleotides read TGTGCCAGTAGTAGGACTAGCGGGACCGCCAGCGATGAGCAGTTCTTC. The chain couples TRBV19 to TRBJ2-1, with TRBD2 matching over 12 bases. Trimming cost V 4 bases and J 8 bases; bases outside gene matches: 9. The V gene's germline CDR1 is LNHDA and CDR2 SQIVND (reference sequence). The length of the CDR3 is 16 residues.

The genes are TRBV5-1 and TRBJ1-1, with 7 bases identical to TRBD1. The CDR3 runs 16 residues. The V gene end was trimmed by 4 bases and the J gene end by 0 bases; junction bases not matched to a gene: 9. CDR1 SGHRS and CDR2 YFSETQ come from the germline V gene. CDR3 bases: TGCGCCAGCAGCCCCCGACAGGGTAGAATGAACACTGAAGCTTTCTTT. Translated, it gives CASSPRQGRMNTEAFF.

This clone was recorded a few times. The chain recombines TRBV14 with TRBJ2-7, with D possibly matching TRBD1 (5 bases). Germline V gene sequence: CDR1 SGHDN, CDR2 FVKESK. Trimming took off 0 bases at V and 10 bases at J, with 13 bases between the two ends. There are 13 residues in the CDR3. The CDR3 loop is CASSQDTGRGQYF. Written as DNA, the CDR3 is TGTGCCAGCAGCCAAGACACAGGAAGAGGTCAGTACTTC. The full variable domain, rest sourced from reference TRBV14 and TRBJ2-7, is EAGVTQFPSHSVIEKGQTVTLRCDPISGHDNLYWYRRVMGKEIKFLLHFVKESKQDESGMPNNRFLAERTGGTYSTLKVQPAELEDSGVYFCASSQDTGRGQYFGPGTRLTVT.

This clone was detected a few times. The V call is TRBV9, the J call TRBJ1-5; 11 bases line up with TRBD1. Germline V gene sequence: CDR1 SGDLS, CDR2 YYNGEE. Trimming took 4 bases from V and 5 from J; bases not matched to a gene: 5. The length of the CDR3 is 15 residues. CDR3 nucleotides: TGTGCCAGCAGCAGAGGGACAGGGGGACATCAGCCCCAGCATTTT. This translates into CASSRGTGGHQPQHF.

V usage is TRBV5-1 and J usage is TRBJ2-7, with TRBD2 as a possible D gene (7 bases). Trimming stripped 3 bases from V and 2 bases from J, with 9 bases between. Germline V lookup: CDR1 SGHRS, CDR2 YFSETQ. This CDR3 is built from 13 residues. CDR3 sequence reads: CASSYGGPYEQYF. CDR3 DNA sequence: TGCGCCAGCAGCTACGGGGGGCCCTACGAGCAGTACTTC. Complete variable domain (other parts from reference TRBV5-1 and TRBJ2-7): KAGVTQTPRYLIKTRGQQVTLSCSPISGHRSVSWYQQTPGQGLQFLFEYFSETQRNKGNFPGRFSGRQFSNSRSEMNVSTLELGDSALYLCASSYGGPYEQYFGPGTRLTVT.

V is TRBV11-2 and J is TRBJ2-3, with a weak D call TRBD2 (6 bases). V was trimmed by 1 base and J by 6 bases, leaving 11 bases between them. This CDR3 spans 14 amino acids. Germline CDR1 and CDR2: SGHAT and FQNNGV. CDR3 protein: CASSLGGLADTQYF. The CDR3 DNA sequence: TGTGCCAGCAGCTTAGGAGGGCTAGCGGATACGCAGTATTTT.

The V gene is TRBV6-6, the J gene TRBJ2-2; 12 bases map to TRBD2. The CDR3 contains 19 residues. The V segment lost 5 bases and the J segment 4 bases; nucleotides outside the gene matches: 14. CDR1 and CDR2 (germline): MNHNY, SVGAGI (reference sequence). The CDR3 reads CASSRTLLAGGPSTGELFF. For the CDR3, the DNA is TGTGCCAGCAGTCGTACCCTCCTAGCGGGAGGGCCGAGCACCGGGGAGCTGTTTTTT.

The chain links TRBV15 to TRBJ2-7; no definite D call. Deletions cut 0 bases from V and 2 bases from J, with 14 bases between. Germline V gene lookup returns CDR1 LNHNV and CDR2 YYDKDF (reference sequence). CDR3 size: 16 residues. The CDR3 region has the DNA TGTGCCACCAGCAGAGATCAAGCCAGCGCCACCTACGAGCAGTACTTC. The encoded protein is CATSRDQASATYEQYF.

The chain combines TRBV24-1 with TRBJ2-3, with D possibly matching TRBD2 (6 bases). The CDR3 contains 14 residues. V lost 1 base and J 9 bases, leaving 13 bases between the germline ends. Germline CDR1 and CDR2: KGHDR and SFDVKD. The CDR3 DNA sequence: TGTGCCACCAGTGATTTTACCCGACGGGGGACGCAGTATTTT. As protein: CATSDFTRRGTQYF.

The chain has TRBV7-2 and TRBJ2-2; 11 bases agree with TRBD2. Germline trimming cut 3 bases from V and 0 bases from J; bases unmatched to any gene: 0. The CDR3 sequence is 16 residues long. Germline V gene data show CDR1 as SGHTA and CDR2 as FQGNSA. CDR3 nucleotide sequence: TGTGCCAGCAGCTTTAGCGGGGGGGCGAACACCGGGGAGCTGTTTTTT. Translation gives CASSFSGGANTGELFF.

This clone was observed once. This sample includes further DNA sequences coding for the same CDR3. The V call is TRBV5-1, the J call TRBJ1-5, with 7 bases identical to TRBD1. Losses at the gene ends were 0 bases for V and 5 bases for J; bases not matched to a gene: 2. The CDR3 contains 14 residues. Germline V gene sequence: CDR1 SGHRS, CDR2 YFSETQ. The CDR3 DNA reads as TGCGCCAGCAGCTTGGACAGGGGTGATCAGCCCCAGCATTTT. It specifies CASSLDRGDQPQHF.

There are a few counts of this clone. V gene TRBV21-1 combines with J gene TRBJ2-7; no check of the table's D call, TRBD1, against the DNA was made. TRBV21-1 is a known pseudogene. CDR3 length equals 17 residues. The CDR3 DNA sequence: TGTGCCAGCAGCCCGCTCGGCCCCCAGGGGTTATCCTACGAGCAGTACTTC. Amino acids: CASSPLGPQGLSYEQYF.

This sequence joins TRBV10-3 and TRBJ1-4; tentative D call: TRBD1 (6 bases). Germline-derived CDR1 and CDR2 are ENHRY and SYGVKD. This CDR3 region has 14 residues. V was trimmed by 3 bases and J by 8 bases, leaving 13 bases between them. For the CDR3, the DNA is TGTGCCATCAGTGAACTTGCCGGGACAGAAAAACTGTTTTTT. It encodes CAISELAGTEKLFF.

This clone was found a few times. The rearrangement joins TRBV27 to TRBJ1-6, with D maybe TRBD1 (6 bases). Trimming cost V 6 bases and J 7 bases, with 13 bases left between them. The CDR3 loop spans 14 amino acids. The germline V gene has CDR1 MNHEY and CDR2 SMNVEV (reference sequence). The CDR3 nucleotides read TGTGCCAGCAGCCCAACAGGGTTCAATTCACCCCTCCACTTT. Residues: CASSPTGFNSPLHF.

This chain joins TRBV5-1 and TRBJ2-2, with 7 bases that match TRBD1. V lost 0 bases, J lost 6 bases, and 2 bases stayed unmatched. CDR1 and CDR2 from the germline V gene are SGHRS and YFSETQ. The CDR3 spans 14 residues. CDR3 DNA sequence: TGCGCCAGCAGCTTGGGACAGGGATCCGGGGAGCTGTTTTTT. Protein sequence: CASSLGQGSGELFF. Drawing the rest from reference TRBV5-1 and TRBJ2-2, the complete variable domain is KAGVTQTPRYLIKTRGQQVTLSCSPISGHRSVSWYQQTPGQGLQFLFEYFSETQRNKGNFPGRFSGRQFSNSRSEMNVSTLELGDSALYLCASSLGQGSGELFFGEGSRLTVL.

The rearrangement links TRBV18 to TRBJ2-2; no clear D gene. Germline V lookup: CDR1 KGHSH, CDR2 LQKENI. The ends were cut back, 1 base at V and 7 bases at J, with 4 bases in the middle. This CDR3 has 12 amino acids. The CDR3 sequence: CASSPLGGELFF. The CDR3 DNA reads as TGTGCCAGCTCACCACTCGGCGGGGAGCTGTTTTTT.

The chain couples TRBV5-4 to TRBJ1-2; D is undetermined. This CDR3 has 13 residues. Germline V gene data show CDR1 as SGHNT and CDR2 as YYREEE (reference sequence). Trimming removed 7 bases from V and 4 bases from J, with 14 bases in between. This CDR3 reads CASRLQQSYGYTF. The CDR3 nucleotides read TGTGCCAGCCGCCTGCAACAGAGCTATGGCTACACCTTC.

CDR3 loop: CAWRGQGDTEAFF. The CDR3 DNA follows: TGTGCCTGGAGGGGACAGGGGGACACTGAAGCTTTCTTT. V and J are TRBV30 and TRBJ1-1, with 11 bases lining up with TRBD1. The CDR3 runs 13 residues. Germline assignment: CDR1 GTSNPN and CDR2 SVGIG (reference sequence). The J segment lost 3 bases and the V segment lost 3 bases, leaving 0 bases of the junction unmatched.

The chain joins TRBV6-1 to TRBJ2-5; 15 nucleotides align to TRBD2. Germline V gene data show CDR1 as MNHNS and CDR2 as SASEGT. The V segment lost 3 bases and the J segment 5 bases; nucleotides outside the gene matches: 13. This CDR3 is built from 19 residues. The CDR3 loop reads CASSDLSPGLAGGWETQYF. The CDR3 nucleotides are TGTGCCAGCAGTGACTTGAGCCCGGGACTAGCGGGGGGCTGGGAGACCCAGTACTTC.